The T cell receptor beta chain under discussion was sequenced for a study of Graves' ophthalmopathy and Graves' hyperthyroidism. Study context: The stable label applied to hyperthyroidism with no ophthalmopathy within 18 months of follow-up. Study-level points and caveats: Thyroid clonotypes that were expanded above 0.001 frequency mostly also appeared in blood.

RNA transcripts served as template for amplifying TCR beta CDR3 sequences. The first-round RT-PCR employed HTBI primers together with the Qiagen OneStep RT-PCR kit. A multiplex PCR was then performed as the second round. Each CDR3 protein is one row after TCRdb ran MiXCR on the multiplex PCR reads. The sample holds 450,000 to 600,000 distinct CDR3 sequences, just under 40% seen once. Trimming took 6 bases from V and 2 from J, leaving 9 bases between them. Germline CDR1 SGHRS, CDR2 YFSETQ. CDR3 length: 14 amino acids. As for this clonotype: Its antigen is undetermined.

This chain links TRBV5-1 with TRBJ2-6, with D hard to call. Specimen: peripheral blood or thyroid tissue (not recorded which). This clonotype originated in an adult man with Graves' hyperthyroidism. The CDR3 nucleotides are TGCGCCAGCATCCCAGGAACTGGGGCCAACGTCCTGACTTTC. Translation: CASIPGTGANVLTF.